This is a list of T cell receptor beta chains from one sample in a study of OX40 agonist ivuxolimab in advanced cancers. Some clones are missing from TCRdb's copy, which holds only in-frame ones; the method was immunoSEQ multiplex PCR. The sample contains about 52,000 clones, about 90% of which appear only once. Specimen: CD4+ or CD8+ T cells sorted from blood, collected in a trial of the OX40 agonist ivuxolimab. The origin of the receptors is an adult with an advanced solid tumor such as melanoma, head and neck, liver or kidney cancer. Each CDR3 is given with its conserved first and last residue. D genes are given only for firm matches.

v_call	d_call	j_call	cdr3_length	cdr3_nt	cdr3_aa
TRBV5-1	-	TRBJ1-2	12	TGCGCCAGCAGCCTCAGTCAGGGGACGGTCACCTTC	CASSLSQGTVTF
TRBV5-6	-	TRBJ2-3	16	TGTGCCAGCAGCCTAAGAACTACCACTAGCACAGATACGCAGTATTTT	CASSLRTTTSTDTQYF
TRBV5-1	-	TRBJ2-1	14	TGCGCCAGCAGCTTCAGGGGCCGGGACAATGAGCAGTTCTTC	CASSFRGRDNEQFF
TRBV11-2	TRBD1	TRBJ1-2	16	TGTGCCAGCAGCTTAGGCGGACAGGGTTGGTTAAAAAGCTACACCTTC	CASSLGGQGWLKSYTF
TRBV6-1	-	TRBJ2-7	13	TGTGCCAGCAGCATCTCGGACCGGTACGAGCAGTACTTC	CASSISDRYEQYF
TRBV6-6	-	TRBJ2-5	15	TGTGCCAGCAGTCCACAAAGGGGGGTACAAGAGACCCAGTACTTC	CASSPQRGVQETQYF
TRBV11-3	-	TRBJ1-2	14	TGTGCCAGCAGCTTAAGCCAGGGGCGAATCGGCTACACCTTC	CASSLSQGRIGYTF
TRBV6-5	TRBD1	TRBJ1-4	14	TGTGCCAGCAGGGCGGGACAGGGGAATGAAAAACTGTTTTTT	CASRAGQGNEKLFF
TRBV5-1	TRBD1	TRBJ2-2	17	TGCGCCAGCAGCTTTAGCTTGGGACAGGGAAACACCGGGGAGCTGTTTTTT	CASSFSLGQGNTGELFF
TRBV11-2	TRBD2	TRBJ2-5	15	TGTGCCAGCAGCTTAGCGACTAGCGGGGATGGGACCCAGTACTTC	CASSLATSGDGTQYF
TRBV5-4	TRBD2	TRBJ2-3	14	TGTGCCAGCAGCTTGTTCGGGGGGGCAGATACGCAGTATTTT	CASSLFGGADTQYF